This paragraph covers one T cell receptor beta chain sequence. Its cognate antigen is unknown. These data are taken from a study of cytomegalovirus exposure and HLA in healthy donors. The PCR ran on 60 Vbeta and 13 Jbeta primers. Some clones are missing from TCRdb's copy, which holds only in-frame ones; the method was immunoSEQ multiplex PCR. The sample gives some 100,000 clones, 70% to 80% of which show up once; roughly 4% is in the top ten. J lost 6 bases, V lost 0 bases, and 6 bases had no gene match. CDR3 length: 15 residues. From germline, CDR1 is SGHKS and CDR2 YYEKEE (reference sequence). General observations from the study: Later, an analysis found that common viral pathogens appeared to be linked with several of the most significant clusters. Only CMV serostatus was available as immune exposure information.

This chain links TRBV5-5 with TRBJ1-5; 7 nucleotides match TRBD1. Material: PBMCs. This sequence originates from a female donor in good health and CMV-seropositive. CDR3 amino acids: CASSLAGQSFQPQHF. CDR3 in DNA: TGTGCCAGCAGCTTGGCGGGACAGTCTTTTCAGCCCCAGCATTTT.